This T cell receptor beta chain was obtained from a study of blood T cells in healthy people across ages. A second PCR, run for about 7 to 11 cycles, used a sample-barcoded 5' primer plus a J-beta primer mix. Tagging of each cDNA molecule was performed by a template-switch adaptor with 12 random nucleotides. Every sample gave at least 2.5 million paired-end reads containing CDR3. MiXCR, applied by TCRdb to the 5' RACE reads, yields one record per CDR3 protein. The sample has about 1 million distinct CDR3 sequences, under 45% seen once. The CDR3 has 13 residues. Between the trimmed V and J ends, which lost 0 bases and 6 bases, there was a span of 6 bases. CDR1 MNHEY and CDR2 SVGAGI come from the germline V gene.

The chain carries TRBV6-5 and TRBJ2-1; D is uncertain. Material for sequencing was blood. The receptor was isolated from a woman in her fifties or sixties in good health. The CDR3 region has the DNA TGTGCCAGCAGTTACTCCCCGGTCAATGAGCAGTTCTTC. It translates to CASSYSPVNEQFF.